The 2 T cell receptor beta chains below were found in one sample sequenced in a study of T cell repertoires in cytomegalovirus infection. TCRdb passed the reads through MiXCR, listing each CDR3 protein once. The data contain fewer than 250,000 distinct CDR3 sequences, about 23% of them seen just once; the ten biggest clones take up approximately 18%. Sequencing was performed on CD8+ T cells from PBMCs. These receptor sequences come from a human donor in good health (CMV status not recorded). Some clones in this sample may be carry-over from other donors' samples.

This clonotype has at least ten counts. CDR3 amino acids: CASSQSGGTTEAFF. In DNA form, the CDR3 reads TGCGCCAGCAGCCAATCCGGAGGGACGACTGAAGCTTTCTTT. The chain uses TRBV4-1 and TRBJ1-1; tentative D call: TRBD1 (5 bases). Germline-derived CDR1 and CDR2 are MGHRA and YSYEKL. CDR3 length equals 14 residues. Trimming cost V 2 bases and J 5 bases, with 12 bases left between them.

The V and J genes are TRBV29-1 and TRBJ1-1, with TRBD1 as a possible D gene (6 bases). V was clipped by 5 bases and J by 1 base, with 11 bases between them. The CDR3 contains 13 residues. Germline V gene lookup returns CDR1 SQVTM and CDR2 ANQGSEA. The CDR3 region is CSVYREENTEAFF. The CDR3 DNA reads TGCAGCGTTTACAGGGAGGAGAACACTGAAGCTTTCTTT. The full variable domain, rest sourced from reference TRBV29-1 and TRBJ1-1, is SAVISQKPSRDICQRGTSLTIQCQVDSQVTMMFWYRQQPGQSLTLIATANQGSEATYESGFVIDKFPISRPNLTFSTLTVSNMSPEDSSIYLCSVYREENTEAFFGQGTRLTVV.